This T cell receptor beta chain emerged from a study of Graves' ophthalmopathy and Graves' hyperthyroidism. About the research overall: Before any treatment was given, at initial diagnosis, peripheral blood was collected. Overall study findings and caveats: Blood repertoires reportedly contained most expanded thyroid clonotypes above 0.001 frequency.

This clonotype came up many times. Antigen: not known. Investigators amplified TCR beta CDR3 regions from RNA transcripts. Second-round multiplex PCR came after a first-round RT-PCR that employed HTBI primers. TCRdb used MiXCR to reprocess the multiplex PCR reads, holding one entry per CDR3 protein. This sample carries 170,000 or so distinct CDR3 sequences, more than 30% of them seen once, and the ten largest clones take about 6%. Trimming stripped 2 bases from V and 1 base from J, with 9 bases between. Germline-derived CDR1 and CDR2 are SGDLS and YYNGEE. CDR3 length: 14 amino acids. Moderate-to-severe activity, CAS ≥3, NOSPECS ≥4 and duration under 3 months were recorded for donors with ophthalmopathy. Ineligible for inclusion were patients with other autoimmune diseases, uncontrolled infections, pregnancy or lactation.

This receptor was taken from a woman aged 40 to 50 with Graves' ophthalmopathy. Sequencing was performed on peripheral blood. This chain links TRBV9 with TRBJ1-1; possibly TRBD1 for D (5 bases). The CDR3 here is CASSVDQGNTEAFF. The CDR3 bases are TGTGCCAGCAGCGTCGATCAGGGGAACACTGAAGCTTTCTTT.